Here is one T cell receptor (beta chain) with its context. These data belong to a study of blood T cell repertoires in COVID-19. Whole-study context: T cells, B-cell-depleted T cells, or PBMCs provided the cDNA or gDNA that served as material.

Data came from immunoSEQ multiplex PCR; TCRdb stores just in-frame clones and leaves some out. Found here are about 130,000 clones, about 80% of them singletons; the top ten hold under 9.5%. Donors were grouped by their self-reported clinical history. The trim removed 2 bases at V and 2 bases at J, leaving 2 bases unmatched. From germline, CDR1 is SGHVS and CDR2 FQNEAQ. The CDR3 is made up of 14 amino acids. The sequenced sample was PBMCs or T cells enriched from blood (not recorded which). The receptor was derived from a man in his fifties or sixties who had recovered from COVID-19. The chain uses TRBV7-8 and TRBJ1-2; 7 nucleotides agree with TRBD1. The chain's CDR3 is CASSLTTGNYGYTF. In DNA, the CDR3 is TGTGCCAGCAGCTTAACGACAGGGAACTATGGCTACACCTTC. Looking up the rest from reference TRBV7-8 and TRBJ1-2 gives the full variable domain: GAGVSQSPRYKVAKRGQDVALRCDPISGHVSLFWYQQALGQGPEFLTYFQNEAQLDKSGLPSDRFFAERPEGSVSTLKIQRTQQEDSAVYLCASSLTTGNYGYTFGSGTRLTVV.